This record concerns one T cell receptor (beta chain) sequence. Methods used by the authors: Researchers report that nucleated cell counts were estimated from reference gene primer amplification. Method: immunoSEQ multiplex PCR; TCRdb's copy keeps in-frame clones and lacks some. The V and J calls and clone size are taken from that table; D and trimming were inferred from the DNA. Found here are some 340,000 clones, roughly 85% of them singletons; the top ten hold roughly 3.6%. This record comes from a study of blood T cell repertoires in COVID-19. V was pared by 3 bases and J by 2 bases, with 11 bases between. The CDR3 length is 15 residues. Germline V gene sequence: CDR1 KGHSH, CDR2 LQKENI.

The clonotype was recovered from a woman between 18 and 29 years old with acute or convalescent COVID-19. The source material was peripheral blood. The chain combines TRBV18 with TRBJ1-5; no firm D call. The DNA of the CDR3 is TGTGCCAGCTCACCCCCAGGCACGGGCAATCAGCCCCAGCATTTT. Translated, it gives CASSPPGTGNQPQHF.